One and the same sample provided the 29 T cell receptor beta chains below, sequenced in a study of PD-L1 blockade in urothelial cancer. Regarding time point: peripheral blood 6 weeks after treatment start. The repertoire was sequenced with immunoSEQ multiplex PCR; TCRdb's copy has only in-frame clones and lacks some. The data hold 50,000 to 60,000 clones, with about 88% observed a single time. The source was PBMCs, collected around atezolizumab (anti-PD-L1) treatment. Receptors originate from a man in his fifties or sixties with urothelial cancer.

A few counts support this clone. The V gene is TRBV2, the J gene TRBJ1-2; D perhaps matches TRBD1 (5 bases). This CDR3 contains 14 residues. Deletions cut 4 bases from V and 8 bases from J, with 17 bases between. Germline V lookup: CDR1 SNHLY, CDR2 FYNNEI. This chain's CDR3 is CASSGVGRGRGYTF. The CDR3 nucleotides are TGTGCCAGCAGTGGGGTTGGTAGGGGTAGGGGCTACACCTTC.

This clone has a handful of counts. The chain joins TRBV14 to TRBJ1-1; 9 nucleotides line up with TRBD1. CDR1 and CDR2 (germline): SGHDN, FVKESK. The CDR3 has 15 residues. The V segment lost 4 bases and the J segment 5 bases; nucleotides outside the gene matches: 8. The CDR3 is CASSPSWDRVTEAFF. In nucleotides, the CDR3 is TGTGCCAGCAGCCCGTCCTGGGACAGGGTTACTGAAGCTTTCTTT.

This clone was seen just once. The V call is TRBV10-3, the J call TRBJ1-1, with D uncertain. Trimming stripped 6 bases from V and 0 bases from J, with 11 bases between. Germline-derived CDR1 and CDR2 are ENHRY and SYGVKD. The CDR3 loop spans 14 amino acids. The CDR3 sequence is CAIRGRTMNTEAFF. The CDR3 nucleotides read TGTGCCATCAGGGGCCGGACTATGAACACTGAAGCTTTCTTT.

This clone was found a few times. V gene TRBV29-1 combines with J gene TRBJ1-1; 8 bases map to TRBD1. Unmatched junction bases numbered 0, after V lost 4 bases and J lost 8 bases. The CDR3 sequence is 10 residues long. CDR1 and CDR2 (germline): SQVTM, ANQGSEA. CDR3 region: CSVGDREAFF. The CDR3 region has the DNA TGCAGCGTTGGGGACAGGGAAGCTTTCTTT.

The CDR3, as DNA: TGCGCCAGCAGCCCGCCCAGGACACGGAACAATGAGCAGTTCTTC. Protein product: CASSPPRTRNNEQFF. The chain employs TRBV5-1 and TRBJ2-1; D possibly corresponds to TRBD1 (5 bases). Germline values: CDR1 SGHRS, CDR2 YFSETQ. V lost 4 bases and J 5 bases, leaving 16 bases between the germline ends. CDR3 length: 15 amino acids. The full variable domain, completed using reference TRBV5-1 and TRBJ2-1, is KAGVTQTPRYLIKTRGQQVTLSCSPISGHRSVSWYQQTPGQGLQFLFEYFSETQRNKGNFPGRFSGRQFSNSRSEMNVSTLELGDSALYLCASSPPRTRNNEQFFGPGTRLTVL.

J is TRBJ2-1 and V is TRBV6-5; D remains unclear. The V end lost 3 bases, the J end lost 0 bases, and 9 bases lay between the germline ends. Germline CDR1 reads MNHEY; CDR2 reads SVGAGI. There are 15 residues in the CDR3. In nucleotides, the CDR3 is TGTGCCAGCAGTTATTGGGCCAGCTCCTACAATGAGCAGTTCTTC. As protein: CASSYWASSYNEQFF.

The chain is built from TRBV9 and TRBJ2-5; 10 nucleotides agree with TRBD2. Germline V CDR1 and CDR2: SGDLS, YYNGEE. Trimming removed 7 bases from V and 6 bases from J; junction bases left unmatched: 9. The length of the CDR3 is 14 residues. The chain's CDR3 is CASGRSGRAQTQYF. CDR3 bases: TGTGCCAGCGGAAGAAGCGGGAGGGCCCAGACCCAGTACTTC.

The rearrangement joins TRBV18 to TRBJ2-5; no clear D. CDR3 size: 13 residues. V shed 5 bases and J shed 5 bases, with 12 bases lying between them. From germline, CDR1 is KGHSH and CDR2 LQKENI. CDR3 DNA: TGTGCCAGCTCAGCCATACCCCGGGAGACCCAGTACTTC. Encoded protein: CASSAIPRETQYF.

This clone was counted only a few times. This chain connects TRBV7-9 to TRBJ1-4, with TRBD1 matching 7 bases. Per the germline V gene, CDR1 is SEHNR and CDR2 is FQNEAQ (reference sequence). Losses at the gene ends were 5 bases for V and 7 bases for J; bases not matched to a gene: 13. The CDR3 sequence is 16 residues long. Here the CDR3 reads CASSPGTGARIEKLFF. The DNA for the CDR3 is TGTGCCAGCAGCCCTGGAACAGGGGCTCGGATTGAAAAACTGTTTTTT.

This chain joins TRBV5-1 and TRBJ2-1; 7 positions agree with TRBD1. Germline loops: CDR1 SGHRS, CDR2 YFSETQ. After removal of 0 bases from V and 9 bases from J, the junction contained 9 bases not matched to a gene. This CDR3 has 15 amino acids. The CDR3 spells CASSLEGTVGGEQFF. The CDR3 DNA reads TGCGCCAGCAGCTTGGAAGGGACAGTTGGGGGTGAGCAGTTCTTC.

The chain combines TRBV7-9 with TRBJ2-2, with D tentatively TRBD2 (6 bases). CDR3 size: 15 residues. In germline, CDR1 is SEHNR, CDR2 FQNEAQ (reference sequence). V lost 5 bases, J lost 6 bases, and 16 bases lay in between. The CDR3 sequence: CASSIGRRDSGELFF. The CDR3 bases are TGTGCCAGCAGCATCGGACGGAGGGACTCCGGGGAGCTGTTTTTT.

The V and J genes are TRBV19 and TRBJ2-7; 13 bases line up with TRBD2. Germline V lookup: CDR1 LNHDA, CDR2 SQIVND (reference sequence). The CDR3 is 16 amino acids. J lost 2 bases, V lost 4 bases, and 5 bases had no gene match. CDR3 sequence reads: CASSTRLAGGTYEQYF. CDR3 coding DNA: TGTGCCAGTAGTACCCGACTAGCGGGGGGTACCTACGAGCAGTACTTC. The full variable domain, its missing parts supplied by reference TRBV19 and TRBJ2-7, is DGGITQSPKYLFRKEGQNVTLSCEQNLNHDAMYWYRQDPGQGLRLIYYSQIVNDFQKGDIAEGYSVSREKKESFPLTVTSAQKNPTAFYLCASSTRLAGGTYEQYFGPGTRLTVT.

This rearrangement joins TRBV2 to TRBJ1-1; D remains ambiguous. CDR1 is SNHLY, CDR2 FYNNEI, per germline. The CDR3 extends over 13 amino acids. Trimming pared 5 bases from V and 1 base from J, leaving 8 bases between. As DNA, the CDR3 is TGTGCCAGCAGTTGGGAGGAGAACACTGAAGCTTTCTTT. This sequence encodes CASSWEENTEAFF.

This chain joins TRBV11-3 and TRBJ2-1; 7 bases map to TRBD1. V lost 5 bases and J lost 4; bases outside the gene matches: 11. Looked up from germline, CDR1 is SGHNT and CDR2 is YENEEA. The CDR3 sequence is 16 residues long. The CDR3: CASSPSARDSYNEQFF. The DNA of the CDR3 is TGTGCCAGCAGCCCCTCGGCCCGGGACAGTTACAATGAGCAGTTCTTC.

The chain employs TRBV9 and TRBJ1-2, with a tentative D call TRBD1 (5 bases). This CDR3 comprises 15 residues. V lost 4 bases to trimming and J lost 4 bases, with 17 bases between them. Per germline, CDR1 SGDLS and CDR2 YYNGEE. The DNA of the CDR3 is TGTGCCAGCAGCCTCATCGGGGGGGGGTTCTATGGCTACACCTTC. It codes for CASSLIGGGFYGYTF.

This clone was counted a few times. V is TRBV7-9 and J is TRBJ1-5; 12 nucleotides align to TRBD1. Trimming took 10 bases from V and 2 from J; bases not matched to a gene: 15. This CDR3 comprises 18 residues. Germline CDR1 is SEHNR and CDR2 is FQNEAQ (reference sequence). The chain's CDR3 is CAKKLTPGQGACNQPQHF. The DNA of the CDR3 is TGTGCCAAAAAGTTAACCCCGGGACAGGGGGCGTGCAATCAGCCCCAGCATTTT.

This clone was picked up a small number of times. The gene calls are TRBV10-1 and TRBJ1-1, with D uncertain. Germline-derived CDR1 and CDR2 are WNHNN and SYGVQD (reference sequence). V was clipped by 2 bases and J by 4 bases, with 8 bases between them. The CDR3 loop spans 13 amino acids. The CDR3 bases are TGCGCCAGCAGTGAGCGGGAAGGCACTGAAGCTTTCTTT. It yields the protein CASSEREGTEAFF.

The J gene is TRBJ1-2, the V gene TRBV5-1; 7 bases line up with TRBD1. This CDR3 region has 13 residues. V gave up 9 bases and J gave up 8 bases; unmatched junction bases: 13. CDR1 is SGHRS and CDR2 is YFSETQ in the germline V gene. The CDR3, as DNA: TGCGCCACAGGACCAGGGGGAGTAGGGGGCTACACCTTC. It translates to CATGPGGVGGYTF. Together with reference TRBV5-1 and TRBJ1-2, the CDR3 gives the full variable domain: KAGVTQTPRYLIKTRGQQVTLSCSPISGHRSVSWYQQTPGQGLQFLFEYFSETQRNKGNFPGRFSGRQFSNSRSEMNVSTLELGDSALYLCATGPGGVGGYTFGSGTRLTVV.

The V and J genes are TRBV5-1 and TRBJ2-1, with 11 nucleotides matching TRBD2. The CDR3 extends over 17 amino acids. Germline CDR1 reads SGHRS; CDR2 reads YFSETQ. V gave up 2 bases and J gave up 6 bases; unmatched junction bases: 10. CDR3 in DNA: TGCGCCAGCAGCTTATCCGCTAGCGGGGGGACGGGCAATGAGCAGTTCTTC. Its translation is CASSLSASGGTGNEQFF.

CDR3 DNA sequence: TGTGCCAGCAGCGGCAGGATTGGCCCCACAGATACGCAGTATTTT. Protein: CASSGRIGPTDTQYF. This chain connects TRBV9 to TRBJ2-3; D unresolved. Per germline, CDR1 SGDLS and CDR2 YYNGEE. Trimming took 3 bases from V and 2 from J, leaving 13 bases between them. This CDR3 spans 15 amino acids.

The rearrangement joins TRBV28 to TRBJ2-7; TRBD1 might be the D (5 bases). Germline CDR1 is MDHEN and CDR2 is SYDVKM. The CDR3 length is 14 residues. V lost 7 bases to trimming and J lost 3 bases, with 16 bases between them. The CDR3 reads CASTGPGQDYEQYF. The DNA for the CDR3 is TGTGCCAGCACGGGCCCAGGGCAAGACTACGAGCAGTACTTC.

This chain joins TRBV11-2 and TRBJ1-4; D not certain. V dropped 5 bases and J dropped 7 bases, with 17 bases sitting between them. The CDR3 covers 15 residues. Germline CDR1 and CDR2: SGHAT and FQNNGV. CDR3 coding DNA: TGTGCCAGCAGCCTTATGATGGGAGGAAGTGAAAAACTGTTTTTT. The encoded protein is CASSLMMGGSEKLFF.

The rearrangement joins TRBV6-1 to TRBJ2-1; possibly TRBD1 for D (5 bases). The ends were cut back, 2 bases at V and 10 bases at J, with 12 bases in the middle. Per the germline V gene, CDR1 is MNHNS and CDR2 is SASEGT. The CDR3 consists of 13 residues. As DNA, the CDR3 is TGTGCCAGCAGTGAATTCGTCCAGGGAGAGCAGTTCTTC. Protein: CASSEFVQGEQFF.

Only one count was recorded for this clone. This chain uses TRBV6-5 with TRBJ2-5; D is perhaps TRBD1 (6 bases). Trimming shortened V by 2 bases and J by 4 bases, and 11 bases separated the two germline ends. The CDR3 spans 14 residues. From germline, CDR1 is MNHEY and CDR2 SVGAGI. The CDR3 here is CASSYGGGRETQYF. The CDR3 DNA reads as TGTGCCAGCAGTTACGGGGGCGGGCGAGAGACCCAGTACTTC.

The chain recombines TRBV6-4 with TRBJ1-4, with TRBD1 matching 8 bases. The CDR3 sequence is 13 residues long. The germline CDR1 and CDR2 sequences are MRHNA and SNTAGT. The V segment lost 6 bases and the J segment 5 bases; nucleotides outside the gene matches: 2. CDR3 in amino acids: CASRRQGNEKLFF. The CDR3 DNA sequence: TGTGCCAGCAGGCGACAGGGGAATGAAAAACTGTTTTTT.

The chain couples TRBV6-6 to TRBJ1-4; 12 nucleotides line up with TRBD1. The CDR3 is 15 residues long. Germline-derived CDR1 and CDR2 are MNHNY and SVGAGI (reference sequence). The V and J ends lost 4 bases and 8 bases, in that order; junction bases with no gene match: 5. CDR3 nucleotides: TGTGCCAGCAGTTTGGGACAGGGGGCGGAGGAAAAACTGTTTTTT. Protein product: CASSLGQGAEEKLFF.

V is TRBV19 and J is TRBJ1-1; no clear D. Trimming took 2 bases from V and 7 from J, leaving 17 bases between them. Germline lookup yields CDR1 LNHDA and CDR2 SQIVND (reference sequence). CDR3 size: 15 residues. The CDR3 DNA sequence: TGTGCCAGTAGTATATCGGCGCTAGCAACTAGTGAAGCTTTCTTT. Protein: CASSISALATSEAFF.

The V gene is TRBV9, the J gene TRBJ2-4; 7 nucleotides agree with TRBD1. Germline assignment: CDR1 SGDLS and CDR2 YYNGEE. The CDR3 has 15 residues. Trimming cost V 0 bases and J 11 bases; bases outside gene matches: 11. The CDR3 here is CASSVEDRLPGVQYF. Written as DNA, the CDR3 is TGTGCCAGCAGCGTAGAGGACAGGCTGCCCGGCGTTCAGTACTTC. The variable domain in full, completed from reference TRBV9 and TRBJ2-4, reads DSGVTQTPKHLITATGQRVTLRCSPRSGDLSVYWYQQSLDQGLQFLIQYYNGEERAKGNILERFSAQQFPDLHSELNLSSLELGDSALYFCASSVEDRLPGVQYFGAGTRLSVL.

This rearrangement joins TRBV13 to TRBJ2-4, with 7 bases aligning to TRBD2. Germline-derived CDR1 and CDR2 are PRHDT and FYEKMQ (reference sequence). With V trimmed by 3 bases and J by 0 bases, 5 bases remained unmatched. The CDR3 spans 16 residues. The CDR3 nucleotides are TGTGCCAGCAGCTTGGGAGGGGTGCTAGCCAAAAACATTCAGTACTTC. Translation: CASSLGGVLAKNIQYF.